The clone carrying this TCR beta chain was found many times. What it recognizes is unknown. These data are taken from a study of T cell repertoires in cytomegalovirus infection. Study-level background: Peptides in the study included HLA-C-restricted and HLA-B-restricted CMV epitopes.

Overall study results and limits: It was HLA-C-restricted CMV-specific TCR beta clonotypes that dominated the response ex vivo. Carriers of CMV plus the relevant HLA were identified by cumulative public TCR beta family frequency.

TCRdb passed the reads through MiXCR, listing each CDR3 protein once. This sample has about 330,000 distinct CDR3 sequences, with approximately 35% found just once. Here the sequenced sample was cultured PBMCs, taken from culture after CMV antigen stimulation. The TCR was taken from a human donor in good health (CMV status not recorded). Some clones in this sample may be carry-over from other donors' samples.

The CDR3 sequence: CASSLTSGAQGEQFF. The DNA for the CDR3 is TGTGCCAGCAGCTTAACTAGCGGGGCACAGGGTGAGCAGTTCTTC. The V and J genes are TRBV7-2 and TRBJ2-1; 10 nucleotides agree with TRBD2. CDR1 is SGHTA and CDR2 is FQGNSA in the germline V gene. J lost 9 bases, V lost 2 bases, and 7 bases had no gene match. This CDR3 is built from 15 residues.